Sequencing of this T cell receptor (beta chain) was carried out in a study of blood T cell repertoires in COVID-19. Study-wide background: Acute-phase and convalescent COVID-19 samples originated in the United States, Italy and Spain. The cDNA or gDNA used as material had been derived from T cells, B-cell-depleted T cells, or PBMCs.

In the study's own analysis: Researchers report that nucleated cell counts were estimated from reference gene primer amplification. Assay: immunoSEQ multiplex PCR; the TCRdb copy retains only in-frame clones and omits some. That table gives V, J and clone size, and the DNA gave D and trimming. The sample carries just over 200,000 clones, about nine tenths recorded once. The clonotype originates from a man aged 80 or over with acute or convalescent COVID-19. Material for sequencing was peripheral blood.

The CDR3 loop reads CASIVPGTMGYTQYF. DNA of the CDR3: TGTGCCAGCATCGTACCCGGGACTATGGGATATACGCAGTATTTT. The V call is TRBV27, the J call TRBJ2-3; 7 bases agree with TRBD2. Losses at the gene ends were 7 bases for V and 7 bases for J; bases not matched to a gene: 14. The V gene's germline CDR1 is MNHEY and CDR2 SMNVEV (reference sequence). The CDR3 consists of 15 residues.